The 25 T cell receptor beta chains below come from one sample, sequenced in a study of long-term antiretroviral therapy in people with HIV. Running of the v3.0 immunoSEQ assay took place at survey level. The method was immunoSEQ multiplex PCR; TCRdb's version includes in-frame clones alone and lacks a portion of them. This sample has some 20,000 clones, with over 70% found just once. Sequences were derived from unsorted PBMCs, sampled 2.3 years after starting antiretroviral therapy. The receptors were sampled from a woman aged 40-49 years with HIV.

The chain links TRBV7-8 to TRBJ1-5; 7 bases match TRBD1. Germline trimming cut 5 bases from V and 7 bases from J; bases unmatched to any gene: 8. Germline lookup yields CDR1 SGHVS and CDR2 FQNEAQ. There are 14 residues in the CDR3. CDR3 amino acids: CASSTGTATQPQHF. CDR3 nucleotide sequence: TGTGCCAGCAGCACCGGGACAGCAACCCAGCCCCAGCATTTT.

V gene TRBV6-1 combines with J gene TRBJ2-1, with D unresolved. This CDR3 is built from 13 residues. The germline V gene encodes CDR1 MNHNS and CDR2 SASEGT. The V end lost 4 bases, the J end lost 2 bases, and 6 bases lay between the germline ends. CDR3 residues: CASSGVAYNEQFF. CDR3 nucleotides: TGTGCCAGCAGTGGAGTCGCCTACAATGAGCAGTTCTTC.

This CDR3 reads CASSLAPKTSGSKYNEQFF. In nucleotides, the CDR3 is TGCGCCAGCAGCTTGGCGCCGAAGACTAGCGGGAGCAAATACAATGAGCAGTTCTTC. The rearrangement joins TRBV5-1 to TRBJ2-1; 12 bases agree with TRBD2. CDR3 size: 19 residues. Trimming cost V 0 bases and J 4 bases; bases outside gene matches: 11. Germline loops: CDR1 SGHRS, CDR2 YFSETQ.

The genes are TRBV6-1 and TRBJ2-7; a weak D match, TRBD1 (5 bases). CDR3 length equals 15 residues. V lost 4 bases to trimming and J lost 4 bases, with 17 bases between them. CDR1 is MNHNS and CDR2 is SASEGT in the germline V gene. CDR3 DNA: TGTGCCAGCAGTGTTGACCCTGGACACTTGTACGAGCAGTACTTC. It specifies CASSVDPGHLYEQYF.

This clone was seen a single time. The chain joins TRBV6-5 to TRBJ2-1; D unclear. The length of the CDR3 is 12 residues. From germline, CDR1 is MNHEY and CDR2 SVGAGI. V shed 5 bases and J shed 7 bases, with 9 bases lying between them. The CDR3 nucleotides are TGTGCCAGCAGTACACGTACGAATGAGCAGTTCTTC. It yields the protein CASSTRTNEQFF.

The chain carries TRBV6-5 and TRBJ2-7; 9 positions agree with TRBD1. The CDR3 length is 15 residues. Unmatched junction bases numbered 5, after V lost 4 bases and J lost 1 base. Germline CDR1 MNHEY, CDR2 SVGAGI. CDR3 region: CASSFGQGRSYEQYF. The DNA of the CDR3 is TGTGCCAGCAGTTTCGGACAGGGGAGGTCCTACGAGCAGTACTTC.

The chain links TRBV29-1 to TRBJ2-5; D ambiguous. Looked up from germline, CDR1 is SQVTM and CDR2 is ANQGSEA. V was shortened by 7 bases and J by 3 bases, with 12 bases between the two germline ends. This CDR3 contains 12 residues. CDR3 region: CSALYNEETQYF. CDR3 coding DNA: TGCAGCGCTTTATATAATGAAGAGACCCAGTACTTC.

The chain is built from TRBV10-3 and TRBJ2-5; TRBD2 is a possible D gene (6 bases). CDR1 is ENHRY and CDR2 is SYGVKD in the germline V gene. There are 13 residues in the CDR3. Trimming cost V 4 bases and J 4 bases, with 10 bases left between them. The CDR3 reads CAISVRGLETQYF. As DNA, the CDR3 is TGTGCCATCAGTGTTCGGGGACTAGAGACCCAGTACTTC.

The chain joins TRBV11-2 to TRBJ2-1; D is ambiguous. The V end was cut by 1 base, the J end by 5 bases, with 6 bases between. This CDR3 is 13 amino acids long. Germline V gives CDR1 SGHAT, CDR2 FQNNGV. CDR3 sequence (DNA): TGTGCCAGCAGCTTAGGGCTAGACAATGAGCAGTTCTTC. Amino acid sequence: CASSLGLDNEQFF.

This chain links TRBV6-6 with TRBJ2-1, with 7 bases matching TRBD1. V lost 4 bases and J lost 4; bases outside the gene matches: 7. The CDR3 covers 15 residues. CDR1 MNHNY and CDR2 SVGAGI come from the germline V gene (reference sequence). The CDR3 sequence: CASSSGQGEYNEQFF. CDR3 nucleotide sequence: TGTGCCAGCAGTTCTGGGCAGGGGGAGTACAATGAGCAGTTCTTC.

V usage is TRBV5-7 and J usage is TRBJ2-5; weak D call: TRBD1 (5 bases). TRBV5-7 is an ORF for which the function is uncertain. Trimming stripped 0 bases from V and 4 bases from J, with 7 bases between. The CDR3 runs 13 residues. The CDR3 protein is CASSLGQLETQYF. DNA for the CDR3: TGTGCCAGCAGCTTGGGACAGTTAGAGACCCAGTACTTC.

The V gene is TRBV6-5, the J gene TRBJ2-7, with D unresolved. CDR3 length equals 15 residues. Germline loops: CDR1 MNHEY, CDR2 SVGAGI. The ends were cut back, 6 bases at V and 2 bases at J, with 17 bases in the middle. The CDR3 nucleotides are TGTGCCAGCAGCTCCCCGATGATGACGGCCTACGAGCAGTACTTC. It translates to CASSSPMMTAYEQYF.

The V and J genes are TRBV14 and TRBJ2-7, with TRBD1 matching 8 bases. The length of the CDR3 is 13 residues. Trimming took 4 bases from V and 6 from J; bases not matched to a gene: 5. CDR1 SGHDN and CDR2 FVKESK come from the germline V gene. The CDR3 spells CASSRAGQGEQYF. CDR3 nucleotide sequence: TGTGCCAGCAGCCGCGCCGGACAGGGCGAGCAGTACTTC.

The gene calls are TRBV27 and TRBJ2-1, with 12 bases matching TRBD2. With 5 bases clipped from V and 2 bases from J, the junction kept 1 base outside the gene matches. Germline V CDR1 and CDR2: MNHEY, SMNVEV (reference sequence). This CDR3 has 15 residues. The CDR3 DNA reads TGTGCCAGCAGTCGACTAGCGGGGGCCTACAATGAGCAGTTCTTC. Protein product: CASSRLAGAYNEQFF.

The CDR3 here is CASSLDASRNEQFF. CDR3 DNA: TGCGCCAGCAGCTTGGACGCGTCTCGCAATGAGCAGTTCTTC. V and J are TRBV5-1 and TRBJ2-1; D gene ambiguous. Germline CDR1 is SGHRS and CDR2 is YFSETQ. The CDR3 extends over 14 amino acids. V was trimmed by 0 bases and J by 6 bases, leaving 10 bases between them.

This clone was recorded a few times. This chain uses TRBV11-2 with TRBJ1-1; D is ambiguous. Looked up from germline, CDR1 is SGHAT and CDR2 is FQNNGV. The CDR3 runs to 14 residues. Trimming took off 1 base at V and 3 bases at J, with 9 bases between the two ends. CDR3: CASSLVIGYTEAFF. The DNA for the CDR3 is TGTGCCAGCAGCTTAGTGATAGGCTACACTGAAGCTTTCTTT.

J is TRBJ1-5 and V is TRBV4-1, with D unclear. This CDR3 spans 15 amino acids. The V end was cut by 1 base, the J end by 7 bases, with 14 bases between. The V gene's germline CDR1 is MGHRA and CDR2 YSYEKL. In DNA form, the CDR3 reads TGCGCCAGCAGCCAAGCAGTGGCCAGAAGCCAGCCCCAGCATTTT. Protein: CASSQAVARSQPQHF.

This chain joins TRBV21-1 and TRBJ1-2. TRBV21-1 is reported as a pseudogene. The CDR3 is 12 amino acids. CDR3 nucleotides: TGTGCCAGCAGCCCGCCCCCCTATGGCTACACCTTC. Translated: CASSPPPYGYTF.

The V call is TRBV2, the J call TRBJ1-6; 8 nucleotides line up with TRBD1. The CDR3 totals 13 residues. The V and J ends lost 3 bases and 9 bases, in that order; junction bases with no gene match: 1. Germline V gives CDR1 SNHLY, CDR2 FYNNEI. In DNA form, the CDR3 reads TGTGCCAGCAGTGAGGGACAGGTTTCACCCCTCCACTTT. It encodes CASSEGQVSPLHF.

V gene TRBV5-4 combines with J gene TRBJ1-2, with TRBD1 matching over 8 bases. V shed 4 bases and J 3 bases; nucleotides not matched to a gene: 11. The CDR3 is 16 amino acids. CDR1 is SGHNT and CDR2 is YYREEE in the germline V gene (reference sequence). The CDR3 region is CASSPGQEAWDYGYTF. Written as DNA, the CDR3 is TGTGCCAGCAGCCCGGGACAGGAGGCATGGGACTATGGCTACACCTTC.

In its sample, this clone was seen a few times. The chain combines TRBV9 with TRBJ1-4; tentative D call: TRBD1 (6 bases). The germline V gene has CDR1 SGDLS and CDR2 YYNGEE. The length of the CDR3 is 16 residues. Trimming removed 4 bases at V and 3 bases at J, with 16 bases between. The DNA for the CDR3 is TGTGCCAGCAGCCCCAGGGGCCTTTCCGCTAATGAAAAACTGTTTTTT. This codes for CASSPRGLSANEKLFF. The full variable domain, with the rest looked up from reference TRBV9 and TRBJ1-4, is DSGVTQTPKHLITATGQRVTLRCSPRSGDLSVYWYQQSLDQGLQFLIQYYNGEERAKGNILERFSAQQFPDLHSELNLSSLELGDSALYFCASSPRGLSANEKLFFGSGTQLSVL.

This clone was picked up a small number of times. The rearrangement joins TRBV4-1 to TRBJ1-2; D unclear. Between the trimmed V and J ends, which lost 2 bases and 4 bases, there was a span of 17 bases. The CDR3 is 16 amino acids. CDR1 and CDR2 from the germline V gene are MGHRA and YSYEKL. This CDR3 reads CASSQPQSVGSYGYTF. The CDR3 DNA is TGCGCCAGCAGCCAACCCCAAAGTGTGGGTAGCTATGGCTACACCTTC.

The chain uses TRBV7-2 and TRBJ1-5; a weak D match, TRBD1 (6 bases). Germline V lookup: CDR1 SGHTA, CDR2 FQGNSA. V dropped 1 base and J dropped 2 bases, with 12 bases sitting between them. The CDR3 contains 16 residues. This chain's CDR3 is CASSLGPQGRNQPQHF. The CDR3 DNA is TGTGCCAGCAGCTTAGGTCCACAGGGCCGCAATCAGCCCCAGCATTTT.

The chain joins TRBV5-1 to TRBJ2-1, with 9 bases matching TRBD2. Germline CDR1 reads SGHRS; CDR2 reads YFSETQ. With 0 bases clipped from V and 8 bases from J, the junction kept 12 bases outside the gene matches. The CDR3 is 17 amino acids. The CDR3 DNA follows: TGCGCCAGCAGCTTGGAGGATTGGCGGGGGGGCCGGTATGAGCAGTTCTTC. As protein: CASSLEDWRGGRYEQFF.

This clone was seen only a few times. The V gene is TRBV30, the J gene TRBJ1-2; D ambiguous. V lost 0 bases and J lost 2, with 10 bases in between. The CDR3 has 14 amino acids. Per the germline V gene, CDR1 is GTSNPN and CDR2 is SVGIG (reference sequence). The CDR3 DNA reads TGTGCCTGGAGTGTAAGGGATTTAAACTATGGCTACACCTTC. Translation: CAWSVRDLNYGYTF.